The 24 T cell receptor beta chains in this list originate from one sample, sequenced in a study of T cells after yellow fever vaccination. TCRdb reanalysed the 5' RACE reads using MiXCR and keeps one entry per CDR3 protein. The sample shows 120,000 or so distinct CDR3 sequences, roughly 15% of them seen only once. This specimen was CD8+ T cells sorted from PBMCs, taken 5 days after the yellow fever booster vaccination. Receptors originate from a man younger than 30 who received the YFV17D yellow fever vaccine.

The chain is built from TRBV6-6 and TRBJ2-3; D is possibly TRBD2 (6 bases). The V gene lost 6 bases and the J gene lost 9 bases, with 22 bases spanning the gap. The CDR3 has 15 amino acids. Germline values: CDR1 MNHNY, CDR2 SVGAGI (reference sequence). CDR3 protein: CASSPVRAGGRTQYF. For the CDR3, the DNA is TGTGCCAGCAGCCCGGTAAGGGCCGGAGGGAGAACGCAGTATTTT.

This clonotype has more than one count but fewer than ten. It may be a read error: a sequence one base away is much more abundant. The V call is TRBV5-8, the J call TRBJ1-1, with D uncertain. Trimming stripped 0 bases from V and 0 bases from J, with 3 bases between. CDR1 SGHTS and CDR2 YDEGEE come from the germline V gene. The CDR3 loop spans 13 amino acids. CDR3 DNA sequence: TGTGCCAGCAGCTTGGAACTGAACACTGAAGCTTTCTTT. Amino acid sequence: CASSLELNTEAFF. The complete variable domain, with remaining parts taken from reference TRBV5-8 and TRBJ1-1, reads EAGVTQSPTHLIKTRGQQATLRCSPISGHTSVYWYQQALGLGLQFLLWYDEGEERNRGNFPPRFSGRQFPNYSSELNVNALELEDSALYLCASSLELNTEAFFGQGTRLTVV.

This chain connects TRBV6-2 or TRBV6-3 to TRBJ2-3, with TRBD2 identical over 9 bases. The CDR3 sequence is 17 residues long. V lost 2 bases and J lost 5; bases outside the gene matches: 11. Germline lookup yields CDR1 MNHEY and CDR2 SVGEGT. Written as DNA, the CDR3 is TGTGCCAGCAGTTACAGTCGTAGCGGGGGAGCGGAAGATACGCAGTATTTT. It yields the protein CASSYSRSGGAEDTQYF.

The chain has TRBV4-3 and TRBJ2-3; D is possibly TRBD2 (6 bases). V lost 0 bases and J lost 2, with 12 bases in between. Germline assignment: CDR1 LGHNA and CDR2 YSLEER. The CDR3 length is 16 residues. The CDR3 DNA follows: TGCGCCAGCAGCCAAGATCGGGGGAGAAACACAGATACGCAGTATTTT. It specifies CASSQDRGRNTDTQYF.

The chain recombines TRBV6-2 or TRBV6-3 with TRBJ2-7, with D possibly TRBD2 on 6 matching bases. Germline loops: CDR1 MNHEY, CDR2 SVGEGT. The ends were cut back, 6 bases at V and 2 bases at J, with 17 bases in the middle. The CDR3 has 15 amino acids. CDR3 coding DNA: TGTGCCAGCAGCCCAGTCGGGGGTCTGGCCTACGAGCAGTACGTC. Protein: CASSPVGGLAYEQYV.

The chain carries TRBV10-3 and TRBJ1-4, with D unresolved. Germline V gene sequence: CDR1 ENHRY, CDR2 SYGVKD. CDR3 size: 13 residues. Trimming left V 3 bases short and J 6 bases short, with 8 bases between. CDR3 protein: CAISEAPDEKLFF. The CDR3 DNA reads as TGTGCCATCAGTGAAGCCCCGGATGAAAAACTGTTTTTT.

This clonotype was recorded a few times. The V gene is TRBV9, the J gene TRBJ2-2, with D hard to call. The length of the CDR3 is 13 residues. Germline lookup yields CDR1 SGDLS and CDR2 YYNGEE. V dropped 2 bases and J dropped 1 base, with 3 bases sitting between them. CDR3 sequence: CASSVGNTGELFF. CDR3 DNA: TGTGCCAGCAGCGTTGGGAACACCGGGGAGCTGTTTTTT.

This clonotype turned up a few times. The chain carries TRBV12-3 or TRBV12-4 and TRBJ2-6; 7 bases match TRBD1. The CDR3 length is 14 residues. The V segment lost 5 bases and the J segment 9 bases; nucleotides outside the gene matches: 7. CDR3 nucleotides: TGTGCCAGCAGTCAACAGGGGTTGAACAACGTCCTGACTTTC. Its translation: CASSQQGLNNVLTF.

The rearrangement joins TRBV12-5 to TRBJ1-2; D is possibly TRBD1 (6 bases). V lost 1 base, J lost 7 bases, and 25 bases lay in between. The CDR3 extends over 18 amino acids. Germline V gene data show CDR1 as LGHNT and CDR2 as FRNRAP. The CDR3 bases are TGTGCTAGTGGTTTGGCCCTAGACCGGGGCAGGGGTTTTCTTGGCTACACCTTC. It encodes CASGLALDRGRGFLGYTF.

This chain uses TRBV7-9 with TRBJ1-3; D gene ambiguous. Trimming cost V 2 bases and J 1 base, with 9 bases left between them. The CDR3 length is 15 residues. Germline CDR1 is SEHNR and CDR2 is FQNEAQ (reference sequence). CDR3 coding DNA: TGTGCCAGCAGCTTAATGGGAGGGTCTGGAAACACCATATATTTT. Amino acids: CASSLMGGSGNTIYF.

This clonotype was recorded a few times. This chain uses TRBV29-1 with TRBJ2-1; 7 bases align to TRBD2. This CDR3 comprises 10 residues. Per the germline V gene, CDR1 is SQVTM and CDR2 is ANQGSEA. V shed 4 bases, J shed 9 bases, and the junction held 0 bases outside the gene matches. CDR3 DNA sequence: TGCAGCGTTGCGGGGGGTGAGCAGTTCTTC. The encoded protein is CSVAGGEQFF.

This clonotype has only a few counts. The V and J genes are TRBV12-3 or TRBV12-4 and TRBJ1-5, with 9 nucleotides matching TRBD1. CDR3 length: 15 residues. The J segment lost 5 bases and the V segment lost 6 bases, leaving 8 bases of the junction unmatched. CDR3 region: CASRAGTGWDQPQHF. The CDR3 nucleotides read TGTGCCAGCAGGGCCGGGACAGGGTGGGATCAGCCCCAGCATTTT.

The J gene is TRBJ2-3, the V gene TRBV10-1; D is perhaps TRBD2 (6 bases). Germline V CDR1 and CDR2: WNHNN, SYGVQD (reference sequence). V lost 6 bases to trimming and J lost 6 bases, with 13 bases between them. The CDR3 totals 13 residues. CDR3 DNA: TGCGCCAGCAGCGGAGGGCTTTATGATACGCAGTATTTT. Translating it yields CASSGGLYDTQYF.

The V gene is TRBV12-5, the J gene TRBJ1-2; D is uncertain. With 0 bases removed from V and 6 bases from J, the gap between germline ends came to 14 bases. This CDR3 region has 15 residues. Germline loops: CDR1 LGHNT, CDR2 FRNRAP. Here the CDR3 DNA reads TGTGCTAGTGGTTTGGTAATCGAGGTTCCAAATGGCTACACCTTC. Translated: CASGLVIEVPNGYTF.

There are many counts of this clonotype. The chain couples TRBV7-9 to TRBJ2-6; D is uncertain. The CDR3 length is 14 residues. V was shortened by 5 bases and J by 0 bases, with 5 bases between the two germline ends. The germline V gene encodes CDR1 SEHNR and CDR2 FQNEAQ (reference sequence). The CDR3 DNA reads as TGTGCCAGCAGCCGAGACTCTGGGGCCAACGTCCTGACTTTC. It yields the protein CASSRDSGANVLTF.

This clonotype was picked up a small number of times. The chain uses TRBV15 and TRBJ2-3, with TRBD2 identical over 8 bases. With 4 bases clipped from V and 0 bases from J, the junction kept 6 bases outside the gene matches. Per germline, CDR1 LNHNV and CDR2 YYDKDF (reference sequence). The CDR3 sequence is 16 residues long. CDR3 sequence reads: CATSNFGGESTDTQYF. The CDR3 region has the DNA TGTGCCACCAGCAACTTCGGGGGGGAAAGCACAGATACGCAGTATTTT.

This clonotype came up a few times. The V and J genes are TRBV20-1 and TRBJ2-1, with 8 bases fitting TRBD2. Looked up from germline, CDR1 is DFQATT and CDR2 is SNEGSKA (reference sequence). The CDR3 contains 16 residues. The V segment lost 3 bases and the J segment 4 bases; nucleotides outside the gene matches: 11. Here the CDR3 reads CSASTSGAGLYNEQFF. In DNA form, the CDR3 reads TGCAGTGCTAGCACTAGCGGAGCGGGGCTTTACAATGAGCAGTTCTTC.

This clonotype has a handful of counts. The genes are TRBV15 and TRBJ2-7; D gene ambiguous. This CDR3 is built from 13 residues. The germline gives CDR1 LNHNV, CDR2 YYDKDF (reference sequence). The V end was cut by 0 bases, the J end by 6 bases, with 9 bases between. For the CDR3, the DNA is TGTGCCACCAGCAGAGATATGGTATTCGAGCAGTACTTC. It yields the protein CATSRDMVFEQYF.

This clonotype was seen repeatedly, ten times or more. This chain connects TRBV6-1 to TRBJ2-5; D is unclear. The CDR3 has 12 amino acids. Germline CDR1 is MNHNS and CDR2 is SASEGT. V gave up 2 bases and J gave up 4 bases, with 5 bases separating them. Written as DNA, the CDR3 is TGTGCCAGCAGTGAACTGGTAGAGACCCAGTACTTC. Its translation: CASSELVETQYF.

This rearrangement joins TRBV5-5 to TRBJ1-1, with D tentatively TRBD1 (6 bases). The germline V gene has CDR1 SGHKS and CDR2 YYEKEE (reference sequence). This CDR3 contains 13 residues. V was shortened by 5 bases and J by 8 bases, with 16 bases between the two germline ends. The CDR3 reads CASSSGATVEAFF. The DNA of the CDR3 is TGTGCCAGCAGTTCGGGGGCTACCGTGGAAGCTTTCTTT.

This clonotype has just a few counts. The chain links TRBV27 to TRBJ2-2, with 12 bases matching TRBD2. Germline V gene sequence: CDR1 MNHEY, CDR2 SMNVEV (reference sequence). Losses at the gene ends were 0 bases for V and 0 bases for J; bases not matched to a gene: 8. CDR3 length: 20 residues. As DNA, the CDR3 is TGTGCCAGCAGTTTATCTTTACCGGGACTAGCGGGCCCGAACACCGGGGAGCTGTTTTTT. Translated, it gives CASSLSLPGLAGPNTGELFF.

The V gene is TRBV18, the J gene TRBJ1-1; 7 bases line up with TRBD1. The CDR3 length is 15 residues. Germline V CDR1 and CDR2: KGHSH, LQKENI. Trimming at V came to 3 bases and at J to 2 bases, leaving 6 bases not matched to a gene. The chain's CDR3 is CASSPRRDSNTEAFF. CDR3 DNA: TGTGCCAGCTCACCGCGCCGGGACAGTAACACTGAAGCTTTCTTT. The full variable domain, with the rest looked up from reference TRBV18 and TRBJ1-1, is NAGVMQNPRHLVRRRGQEARLRCSPMKGHSHVYWYRQLPEEGLKFMVYLQKENIIDESGMPKERFSAEFPKEGPSILRIQQVVRGDSAAYFCASSPRRDSNTEAFFGQGTRLTVV.

In its sample, this clonotype was seen a few times. The rearrangement uses TRBV11-1 and TRBJ1-2, with D perhaps matching TRBD1 (5 bases). V lost 1 base and J lost 7, with 7 bases in between. CDR3 length: 12 residues. Per the germline V gene, CDR1 is SGHAT and CDR2 is FQDESV (reference sequence). CDR3: CASSLVGAGYTF. CDR3 nucleotide sequence: TGTGCCAGCAGCTTAGTAGGGGCTGGCTACACCTTC.

This clonotype was recorded at least ten times. This chain uses TRBV5-6 with TRBJ2-7; perhaps TRBD1 as D (5 bases). V dropped 1 base and J dropped 7 bases, with 18 bases sitting between them. CDR1 is SGHDT, CDR2 YYEEEE, per germline. The CDR3 runs 15 residues. CDR3 region: CASSLIAGNPTEQYV. The CDR3 DNA reads TGTGCCAGCAGCTTGATCGCAGGGAACCCTACGGAGCAGTACGTC.